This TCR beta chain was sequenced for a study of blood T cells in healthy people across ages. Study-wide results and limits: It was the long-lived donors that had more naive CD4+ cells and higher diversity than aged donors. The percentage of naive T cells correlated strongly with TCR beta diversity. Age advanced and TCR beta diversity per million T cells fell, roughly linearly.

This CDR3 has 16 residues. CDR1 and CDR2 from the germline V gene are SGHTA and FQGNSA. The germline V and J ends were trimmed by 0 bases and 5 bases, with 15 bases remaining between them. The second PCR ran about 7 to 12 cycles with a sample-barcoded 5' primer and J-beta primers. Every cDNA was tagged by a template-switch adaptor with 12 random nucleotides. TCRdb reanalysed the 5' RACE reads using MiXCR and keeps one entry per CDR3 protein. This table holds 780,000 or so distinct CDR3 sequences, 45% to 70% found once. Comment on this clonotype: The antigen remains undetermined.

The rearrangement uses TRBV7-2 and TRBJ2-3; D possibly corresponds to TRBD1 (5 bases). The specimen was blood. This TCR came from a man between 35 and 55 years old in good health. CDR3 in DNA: TGTGCCAGCAGCTTAGCAGGGGTTAGCCCGGGAGATACGCAGTATTTT. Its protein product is CASSLAGVSPGDTQYF.